The next 18 T cell receptor beta chains were all read from a single sample in a study of regulatory T cells in long-lasting Graves disease. Through Arm-PCR of CDR3 regions and iRepertoire HTBI primers, TCR beta libraries were built. Each CDR3 protein is one row after TCRdb ran MiXCR on the multiplex PCR reads. The sample holds around 450,000 distinct CDR3 sequences; 14% to 15% are singletons and the top ten take over 15%. Time point meaning: newly diagnosed GD, antithyroid drugs for less than 3 months. Making the TCR library involved RNA that had been extracted from PBMCs. The sample was also reused in another study, on T cells in Graves' hyperthyroidism and ophthalmopathy.

This specimen consisted of peripheral blood mononuclear cells (PBMCs), obtained at new diagnosis, from a patient treated with antithyroid drugs. Source of these receptors: a woman aged 30 to 39 with Graves disease.

The genes are TRBV14 and TRBJ2-7; D is ambiguous. V was shortened by 4 bases and J by 5 bases, with 9 bases between the two germline ends. Germline V CDR1 and CDR2: SGHDN, FVKESK. This CDR3 is built from 12 residues. The CDR3 bases are TGTGCCAGCAGCCGGACCGCCAACGAGCAGTACTTC. It yields the protein CASSRTANEQYF. Combining the CDR3 with reference TRBV14 and TRBJ2-7 gives the whole variable domain EAGVTQFPSHSVIEKGQTVTLRCDPISGHDNLYWYRRVMGKEIKFLLHFVKESKQDESGMPNNRFLAERTGGTYSTLKVQPAELEDSGVYFCASSRTANEQYFGPGTRLTVT.

This clonotype was counted at least ten times. V is TRBV12-3 or TRBV12-4 and J is TRBJ1-1; D gene unclear. V gave up 5 bases and J gave up 8 bases, with 18 bases separating them. The CDR3 totals 14 residues. CDR3 coding DNA: TGTGCCAGCAGTCCCGCTGTAGAGGGCCGCGAAGCTTTCTTT. Translated: CASSPAVEGREAFF.

The rearrangement links TRBV24-1 to TRBJ2-3, with TRBD2 matching over 7 bases. Germline V lookup: CDR1 KGHDR, CDR2 SFDVKD. With V trimmed by 0 bases and J by 1 base, 6 bases remained unmatched. The CDR3 contains 17 residues. The chain's CDR3 is CATSDLPREGGTDTQYF. CDR3 nucleotides: TGTGCCACCAGTGATTTGCCCAGGGAGGGAGGCACAGATACGCAGTATTTT.

The CDR3 region is CASSMGAGSYEQYF. Written as DNA, the CDR3 is TGTGCCAGTAGTATGGGGGCCGGCTCCTACGAGCAGTACTTC. The gene calls are TRBV19 and TRBJ2-7, with a possible D match to TRBD1 (6 bases). Per germline, CDR1 LNHDA and CDR2 SQIVND (reference sequence). Trimming pared 3 bases from V and 0 bases from J, leaving 9 bases between. The CDR3 has 14 residues. Full variable domain (missing parts from reference TRBV19 and TRBJ2-7): DGGITQSPKYLFRKEGQNVTLSCEQNLNHDAMYWYRQDPGQGLRLIYYSQIVNDFQKGDIAEGYSVSREKKESFPLTVTSAQKNPTAFYLCASSMGAGSYEQYFGPGTRLTVT.

This chain joins TRBV5-4 and TRBJ2-3; 8 bases map to TRBD2. CDR3 length: 16 residues. Germline lookup yields CDR1 SGHNT and CDR2 YYREEE (reference sequence). Germline trimming cut 0 bases from V and 1 base from J; bases unmatched to any gene: 4. This CDR3 is CASSLALTSGTDTQYF. For the CDR3, the DNA is TGTGCCAGCAGCTTGGCCCTGACTAGCGGCACAGATACGCAGTATTTT.

This clonotype was recorded at least ten times. This chain uses TRBV6-2 or TRBV6-3 with TRBJ2-7; the D gene is possibly TRBD2 (6 bases). Germline-derived CDR1 and CDR2 are MNHEY and SVGEGT. The V gene lost 10 bases and the J gene lost 4 bases, with 17 bases spanning the gap. There are 13 residues in the CDR3. The CDR3 DNA sequence: TGTGCCATCTCCGGGGTTAGCGGATACGAGCAGTACTTC. Encoded protein: CAISGVSGYEQYF.

This clonotype was detected many times. In DNA form, the CDR3 reads TGTGCCAGCTCAGGAGGGACAGGAGTATACAATGAGCAGTTCTTC. Its translation is CASSGGTGVYNEQFF. The chain combines TRBV18 with TRBJ2-1, with 8 nucleotides matching TRBD1. The trim removed 5 bases at V and 4 bases at J, leaving 7 bases unmatched. Germline-derived CDR1 and CDR2 are KGHSH and LQKENI. The CDR3 is 15 amino acids.

The CDR3 sequence is CASSVSSGSVVPELFF. CDR3 bases: TGTGCCAGCAGCGTTTCTAGCGGGAGCGTTGTGCCGGAGCTGTTTTTT. The chain combines TRBV9 with TRBJ2-2; 10 bases match TRBD2. Per germline, CDR1 SGDLS and CDR2 YYNGEE. Trimming took 2 bases from V and 10 from J; bases not matched to a gene: 11. The CDR3 runs to 16 residues.

This clonotype was counted at least ten times. The gene calls are TRBV30 and TRBJ2-1; D gene unclear. In germline, CDR1 is GTSNPN, CDR2 SVGIG (reference sequence). Trimming removed 0 bases from V and 6 bases from J, with 0 bases in between. The CDR3 runs 10 residues. The CDR3 DNA reads as TGTGCCTGGAGTGTCAATGAGCAGTTCTTC. Residues: CAWSVNEQFF.

Points on this clonotype: A much larger clone lies a single base off, so this may be a read error. The gene calls are TRBV12-3 or TRBV12-4 and TRBJ2-7, with 7 bases aligning to TRBD1. Trimming at V came to 3 bases and at J to 7 bases, leaving 9 bases not matched to a gene. The CDR3 sequence is 14 residues long. The CDR3 coding sequence is TGTGCCAGCAGTTTCGGGACAGCCTACAATGAGCAGTACTTC. Translating gives CASSFGTAYNEQYF.

A remark on this clonotype: At one of its ends the junction is not consistent with the germline gene, which may arise from a read error. The chain couples TRBV2 to TRBJ2-3, with 11 bases identical to TRBD2. This CDR3 region has 16 residues. From germline, CDR1 is SNHLY and CDR2 FYNNEI. This CDR3 is CASSGTSGSSTDTRYF. For the CDR3, the DNA is TGTGCCAGCAGCGGAACTAGCGGGAGCAGCACAGATACGCGGTATTTT.

In this sample, this clonotype turned up a few times. The chain carries TRBV20-1 and TRBJ1-3; D gene ambiguous. The V and J ends lost 2 bases and 0 bases respectively, with 11 bases between them. Germline V gene sequence: CDR1 DFQATT, CDR2 SNEGSKA (reference sequence). The CDR3 is 15 amino acids. The CDR3 DNA sequence: TGCAGTGCTAGACCCGAACCGAGCTCTGGAAACACCATATATTTT. It translates to CSARPEPSSGNTIYF.

This clonotype has a count of ten or more. The V call is TRBV30, the J call TRBJ1-1, with unresolved D. The germline V gene has CDR1 GTSNPN and CDR2 SVGIG (reference sequence). The CDR3 totals 13 residues. The V end was cut by 2 bases, the J end by 5 bases, with 12 bases between. CDR3: CAWSFLMGTEAFF. Written as DNA, the CDR3 is TGTGCCTGGAGTTTTCTAATGGGAACTGAAGCTTTCTTT.

Many counts were recorded for this clonotype. The CDR3, as DNA: TGTGCCAGCAGCGTCAGCGGGTACCAAGAGACCCAGTACTTC. Protein: CASSVSGYQETQYF. The V call is TRBV7-9, the J call TRBJ2-5, with D possibly TRBD2 on 6 matching bases. This CDR3 spans 14 amino acids. Germline V gene lookup returns CDR1 SEHNR and CDR2 FQNEAQ (reference sequence). V was trimmed by 5 bases and J by 0 bases, leaving 10 bases between them.

This sequence joins TRBV27 and TRBJ1-5; a possible D gene is TRBD1 (5 bases). CDR1 MNHEY and CDR2 SMNVEV come from the germline V gene (reference sequence). The CDR3 has 15 amino acids. V dropped 2 bases and J dropped 2 bases, with 10 bases sitting between them. Written as DNA, the CDR3 is TGTGCCAGCAGTTTAGGGGCAGCCGGCAATCAGCCCCAGCATTTT. It yields the protein CASSLGAAGNQPQHF.

The chain is built from TRBV24-1 and TRBJ2-2; D assignment may be TRBD1 or TRBD2 (5 bases each). The CDR3 is made up of 14 amino acids. The germline CDR1 and CDR2 sequences are KGHDR and SFDVKD. Trimming stripped 4 bases from V and 3 bases from J, with 8 bases between. The CDR3 DNA reads TGTGCCACCAGTGAATGGGGGTACACCGGGGAGCTGTTTTTT. It specifies CATSEWGYTGELFF.

This clonotype showed up many times. The chain links TRBV6-4 to TRBJ2-1; no definite D call. V dropped 5 bases and J dropped 0 bases, with 8 bases sitting between them. This CDR3 comprises 14 residues. The germline V gene encodes CDR1 MRHNA and CDR2 SNTAGT. The CDR3 loop reads CASSPESSYNEQFF. In DNA, the CDR3 is TGTGCCAGCAGTCCGGAAAGCTCCTACAATGAGCAGTTCTTC.

This clonotype was detected a few times. A much larger clone sits a single nucleotide away, making a read error possible. The V and J genes are TRBV6-2 or TRBV6-3 and TRBJ2-3; 8 positions agree with TRBD2. Per germline, CDR1 MNHEY and CDR2 SVGEGT. The CDR3 consists of 16 residues. CDR3 coding DNA: TGTGCCAGCAGTCTCCCTGGACTAGCCAACACAGGTACGCAGTATTTT. Amino acids: CASSLPGLANTGTQYF.